This T cell receptor beta chain was documented in a study of T-cell reconstitution after alpha-beta-depleted transplantation in children. Study findings and constraints: At the one-year point after transplant, T-cell counts and TCRbeta diversity were found to come mostly from T cells that had been newly produced. After transplant, high TCRbeta diversity at day 60 in some patients arose from surviving recipient T cells and thymic progenitors. Reportedly, alpha-beta T cells present about two months post-transplant originated from several hundred expanded clones of graft origin.

A TCRbeta library incorporating unique molecular identifiers was prepared. One entry per CDR3 protein results from TCRdb running MiXCR on the PCR reads. The profile shows approximately 650,000 distinct CDR3 sequences, less than 15% of them singletons. This clonotype was seen repeatedly, ten times or more. Its antigen is as yet unknown. The germline gives CDR1 SGHRS, CDR2 YFSETQ. The CDR3 length is 11 residues. Trimming cost V 4 bases and J 4 bases, with 5 bases left between them. This TCR derives from a girl aged 2 to 9 with congenital amegakaryocytic thrombocytopenia, due to receive a stem cell transplant. The sequenced sample was PBMCs, obtained before TCRalphabeta/CD19-depleted stem cell transplant. The chain uses TRBV5-1 and TRBJ1-2; D not certain. CDR3 coding DNA: TGCGCCAGCAGCGATCTCTATGGCTACACCTTC. Translating gives CASSDLYGYTF.